The next 25 T cell receptor beta chains were all read from a single sample in a study of shared clonotypes between healthy human individuals (dated by TCRdb to the early 2020s). Receptor amplification or capture employed the immunoSEQ multiplex PCR assay. Imported from immuneACCESS, the table was reduced by TCRdb to in-frame sequences with V and J called. These copies leave out some clones; in studies compared against another copy, an unresolved V gene accounts for under half, and the cause of the remainder is not known. The sample has fewer than 1.6 million clones on record, just under 99% of them singletons. Under 0.45% of the sample rests with the top ten. The sample consisted of naive CD4+ T cells sorted from blood. The sample's cell subset or site label, decoded: CD45RA+ positively selected. The receptors derive from a man between 25 and 39 years old in good health.

This chain joins TRBV5-6 and TRBJ2-5; D is uncertain. The germline V gene encodes CDR1 SGHDT and CDR2 YYEEEE. V dropped 0 bases and J dropped 2 bases, with 11 bases sitting between them. This CDR3 has 15 residues. The CDR3 region has the DNA TGTGCCAGCAGCTTGGTAGGATATGGGCAAGAGACCCAGTACTTC. Residues: CASSLVGYGQETQYF.

The chain has TRBV29-1 and TRBJ2-2, with D hard to call. V shed 4 bases and J shed 3 bases, with 6 bases lying between them. The length of the CDR3 is 12 residues. The germline gives CDR1 SQVTM, CDR2 ANQGSEA. CDR3 in amino acids: CSVGWYTGELFF. In DNA form, the CDR3 reads TGCAGCGTTGGGTGGTACACCGGGGAGCTGTTTTTT.

To note about this clone: Different DNA sequences within this sample yield the same CDR3. V is TRBV9 and J is TRBJ2-2; D call uncertain. Trimming cost V 1 base and J 7 bases, with 8 bases left between them. This CDR3 is 13 amino acids long. Germline assignment: CDR1 SGDLS and CDR2 YYNGEE. The chain's CDR3 is CASSVQVGGELFF. The DNA for the CDR3 is TGTGCCAGCAGCGTACAAGTGGGCGGGGAGCTGTTTTTT.

This chain connects TRBV11-3 to TRBJ2-7, with TRBD2 matching 7 bases. CDR1 and CDR2 from the germline V gene are SGHNT and YENEEA. This CDR3 is 14 amino acids long. V shed 5 bases, J shed 6 bases, and the junction held 10 bases outside the gene matches. The CDR3 DNA reads TGTGCCAGCAGCGGGGCGGGAGCTCTATCCGAGCAGTACTTC. This gives the protein CASSGAGALSEQYF. The full variable domain, with the rest looked up from reference TRBV11-3 and TRBJ2-7, is EAGVVQSPRYKIIEKKQPVAFWCNPISGHNTLYWYLQNLGQGPELLIRYENEEAVDDSQLPKDRFSAERLKGVDSTLKIQPAELGDSAVYLCASSGAGALSEQYFGPGTRLTVT.

The rearrangement links TRBV10-3 to TRBJ2-1, with TRBD2 identical over 10 bases. V trimming: 0 bases; J trimming: 9 bases; junction bases outside the gene matches: 8. This CDR3 has 16 amino acids. CDR1 and CDR2 from the germline V gene are ENHRY and SYGVKD. Written as DNA, the CDR3 is TGTGCCATCAGTGAGTCGAGCGGGAGGGCCGGGGGTGAGCAGTTCTTC. Encoded protein: CAISESSGRAGGEQFF.

The V gene is TRBV27, the J gene TRBJ2-1; 7 nucleotides agree with TRBD2. Trimming cost V 4 bases and J 8 bases; bases outside gene matches: 14. Germline V CDR1 and CDR2: MNHEY, SMNVEV (reference sequence). There are 16 residues in the CDR3. The CDR3 is CASSSLPGRAADEQFF. Here the CDR3 DNA reads TGTGCCAGCAGTTCCCTACCGGGGAGGGCCGCGGATGAGCAGTTCTTC.

On this clone: The same CDR3 arises from other DNA sequences in this sample as well. The rearrangement joins TRBV18 to TRBJ2-7; no clear D gene. V lost 1 base to trimming and J lost 1 base, with 5 bases between them. Germline V gives CDR1 KGHSH, CDR2 LQKENI. The CDR3 loop spans 13 amino acids. The CDR3 DNA reads TGTGCCAGCTCACCACGAGTGTCCTACGAGCAGTACTTC. Translated, it gives CASSPRVSYEQYF.

Here the CDR3 DNA reads TGTGCCATAGCGGGAGGGCCCACAGATACGCAGTATTTT. As protein: CAIAGGPTDTQYF. The chain uses TRBV10-3 and TRBJ2-3; TRBD2 aligns across 10 bases. Germline V gene lookup returns CDR1 ENHRY and CDR2 SYGVKD. The trim removed 9 bases at V and 2 bases at J, leaving 2 bases unmatched. There are 13 residues in the CDR3.

The chain is built from TRBV11-2 and TRBJ2-7; the D call may be TRBD1 or TRBD2 (5 bases each). The CDR3 sequence is 15 residues long. CDR1 is SGHAT and CDR2 is FQNNGV in the germline V gene. The ends were cut back, 4 bases at V and 4 bases at J, with 17 bases in the middle. The CDR3 reads CASSSSGTRLYEQYF. The CDR3 DNA reads as TGTGCCAGCAGCTCTTCCGGGACGAGGTTGTACGAGCAGTACTTC.

This chain links TRBV29-1 with TRBJ2-3; a weak D match, TRBD1 (6 bases). The CDR3 covers 13 residues. Germline CDR1 reads SQVTM; CDR2 reads ANQGSEA. V was clipped by 4 bases and J by 1 base, with 9 bases between them. Here the CDR3 DNA reads TGCAGCGTTGTCGAGGGGGGCACAGATACGCAGTATTTT. Protein sequence: CSVVEGGTDTQYF.

This chain connects TRBV6-5 to TRBJ2-7; D could derive from TRBD1 or TRBD2 (5 bases each). Germline V gene data show CDR1 as MNHEY and CDR2 as SVGAGI. Trimming took off 2 bases at V and 6 bases at J, with 14 bases between the two ends. The CDR3 consists of 14 residues. The CDR3 reads CASSYEGIGREQYF. The DNA of the CDR3 is TGTGCCAGCAGTTACGAGGGGATTGGACGCGAGCAGTACTTC.

The CDR3 loop is CASSIVGTAGEQYF. CDR3 DNA: TGTGCCAGTAGTATAGTAGGGACAGCAGGCGAGCAGTACTTC. The chain uses TRBV19 and TRBJ2-7; 7 nucleotides agree with TRBD1. The CDR3 covers 14 residues. The germline gives CDR1 LNHDA, CDR2 SQIVND (reference sequence). V shed 1 base, J shed 6 bases, and the junction held 6 bases outside the gene matches.

This chain uses TRBV5-4 with TRBJ2-5; TRBD1 matches at 7 bases. This CDR3 comprises 16 residues. Germline assignment: CDR1 SGHNT and CDR2 YYREEE (reference sequence). V dropped 0 bases and J dropped 3; count of bases not matched to a gene: 8. DNA of the CDR3: TGTGCCAGCAGCTTGGATTCCAGGACAGGCAAAGAGACCCAGTACTTC. Amino acids: CASSLDSRTGKETQYF.

This chain uses TRBV19 with TRBJ2-7; TRBD2 matches at 14 bases. CDR3 length: 17 amino acids. CDR1 LNHDA and CDR2 SQIVND come from the germline V gene (reference sequence). J gave up 4 bases and V 5 bases, and 10 bases lay outside the gene matches. CDR3 nucleotide sequence: TGTGCCAGTAGTCCGCGTGGACTAGCGGGAGGTGGTTACGAGCAGTACTTC. It yields the protein CASSPRGLAGGGYEQYF.

J is TRBJ2-7 and V is TRBV7-2, with 13 bases aligning to TRBD2. This CDR3 has 16 residues. Trimming at V came to 5 bases and at J to 3 bases, leaving 7 bases not matched to a gene. CDR1 is SGHTA, CDR2 FQGNSA, per germline. CDR3 in amino acids: CASSAWTSGSLYEQYF. The CDR3 DNA reads TGTGCCAGCAGCGCTTGGACTAGCGGGAGTCTCTACGAGCAGTACTTC.

This rearrangement joins TRBV27 to TRBJ1-1; 7 bases align to TRBD1. The CDR3 extends over 18 amino acids. Germline V gene data show CDR1 as MNHEY and CDR2 as SMNVEV (reference sequence). Germline trimming cut 1 base from V and 5 bases from J; bases unmatched to any gene: 16. In DNA form, the CDR3 reads TGTGCCAGCAGTTTATTCCCGGGCTGGAGGGACAGCAGGACTGAAGCTTTCTTT. Translated, it gives CASSLFPGWRDSRTEAFF.

This clone was seen a handful of times. The CDR3 loop reads CASSLRPQETQYF. In DNA form, the CDR3 reads TGTGCCAGCAGCTTAAGGCCACAAGAGACCCAGTACTTC. The rearrangement joins TRBV7-3 to TRBJ2-5; no firm D call. With 1 base removed from V and 2 bases from J, the gap between germline ends came to 5 bases. There are 13 residues in the CDR3. The germline V gene encodes CDR1 SGHTA and CDR2 FQGTGA.

The rearrangement joins TRBV6-1 to TRBJ1-5; maybe TRBD1 (5 bases). Germline V lookup: CDR1 MNHNS, CDR2 SASEGT. This CDR3 spans 13 amino acids. The V end lost 2 bases, the J end lost 5 bases, and 7 bases lay between the germline ends. In DNA form, the CDR3 reads TGTGCCAGCAGTGAACGCAGGGATCAGCCCCAGCATTTT. Encoded protein: CASSERRDQPQHF.

The chain carries TRBV4-3 and TRBJ1-2; possible D gene TRBD1, 5 bases. There are 16 residues in the CDR3. Germline assignment: CDR1 LGHNA and CDR2 YSLEER. Trimming removed 0 bases at V and 6 bases at J, with 17 bases between. The DNA of the CDR3 is TGCGCCAGCAGCCAAGATAGAGGCAGGGATTGGAATGGCTACACCTTC. Translation: CASSQDRGRDWNGYTF.

About this clone: The sample contains more than one DNA sequence encoding this CDR3. This chain uses TRBV27 with TRBJ2-1, with D tentatively TRBD2 (6 bases). Looked up from germline, CDR1 is MNHEY and CDR2 is SMNVEV (reference sequence). V lost 3 bases to trimming and J lost 0 bases, with 9 bases between them. This CDR3 spans 15 amino acids. This CDR3 is CASSFSGSSYNEQFF. CDR3 coding DNA: TGTGCCAGCAGTTTTAGCGGCAGCTCCTACAATGAGCAGTTCTTC.

This rearrangement joins TRBV7-3 to TRBJ2-2; 7 bases are a match to TRBD2. After removal of 5 bases from V and 4 bases from J, the junction contained 16 bases not matched to a gene. The CDR3 spans 18 residues. Germline V gene sequence: CDR1 SGHTA, CDR2 FQGTGA. CDR3 DNA sequence: TGTGCCAGCAGCGGATTTATTTTCGGGACTATAGGCACCGGGGAGCTGTTTTTT. Protein: CASSGFIFGTIGTGELFF.

The chain is built from TRBV9 and TRBJ2-1; TRBD2 matches at 7 bases. The junction had 14 bases not matched to a gene; V was cut back by 4 bases and J by 10 bases. CDR1 and CDR2 from the germline V gene are SGDLS and YYNGEE. The CDR3 runs 15 residues. The CDR3 reads CASSPTPGEGLEQFF. CDR3 DNA sequence: TGTGCCAGCAGCCCTACACCGGGGGAGGGTCTAGAGCAGTTCTTC. Combining the CDR3 with reference TRBV9 and TRBJ2-1 gives the whole variable domain DSGVTQTPKHLITATGQRVTLRCSPRSGDLSVYWYQQSLDQGLQFLIQYYNGEERAKGNILERFSAQQFPDLHSELNLSSLELGDSALYFCASSPTPGEGLEQFFGPGTRLTVL.

J is TRBJ1-4 and V is TRBV2; 9 bases map to TRBD1. After removal of 6 bases from V and 7 bases from J, the junction contained 9 bases not matched to a gene. The CDR3 is 15 amino acids. Per the germline V gene, CDR1 is SNHLY and CDR2 is FYNNEI. CDR3 sequence (DNA): TGTGCCAGCAGAGACAGGACAGGGGTGGGTGAAAAACTGTTTTTT. It specifies CASRDRTGVGEKLFF.

This clone has only a few counts. Other DNA sequences in the same sample also yield this CDR3. The chain joins TRBV18 to TRBJ2-7; D gene unclear. V dropped 3 bases and J dropped 3 bases, with 3 bases sitting between them. This CDR3 is built from 11 residues. The germline CDR1 and CDR2 sequences are KGHSH and LQKENI. CDR3 sequence (DNA): TGTGCCAGCTCACCCGGCTACGAGCAGTACTTC. It is translated as CASSPGYEQYF.

Turning to this clone: Other DNA sequences in this sample translate to the same CDR3. The chain is built from TRBV29-1 and TRBJ2-5; TRBD2 matches 7 bases. Germline V gives CDR1 SQVTM, CDR2 ANQGSEA. CDR3 length equals 12 residues. V trimming: 6 bases; J trimming: 2 bases; junction bases outside the gene matches: 3. The CDR3 coding sequence is TGCAGCGTCGGAGCGGGGCAAGAGACCCAGTACTTC. Its translation: CSVGAGQETQYF. Full variable domain (remainder filled in from reference TRBV29-1 and TRBJ2-5): SAVISQKPSRDICQRGTSLTIQCQVDSQVTMMFWYRQQPGQSLTLIATANQGSEATYESGFVIDKFPISRPNLTFSTLTVSNMSPEDSSIYLCSVGAGQETQYFGPGTRLLVL.